The entry that follows covers one T cell receptor beta chain sequence. What it binds is unknown. The method was immunoSEQ multiplex PCR; TCRdb's version includes in-frame clones alone and lacks a portion of them. This table holds about 25,000 clones, 88% found once. This record belongs to a study of T cells in localized non-small cell lung cancer. Findings of the study overall: Among blood samples, higher T cell density accompanied longer overall survival. A single tumor region was sequenced, leaving heterogeneity possible. Across samples, adjacent lung featured a median roughly 50 of the top 100 tumor clones.

The CDR3 sequence is 15 residues long. V shed 0 bases and J shed 6 bases, with 12 bases lying between them. CDR1 KGHSH and CDR2 LQKENI come from the germline V gene. The chain combines TRBV18 with TRBJ1-5, with no clear D. The source material was peripheral blood mononuclear cells, sampled before any cancer treatment. The receptor's source is a woman aged 35-75 years with stage III lung adenocarcinoma. The CDR3 region is CASSPPPGPGQPQHF. The CDR3 nucleotides read TGTGCCAGCTCACCACCGCCCGGGCCTGGTCAGCCCCAGCATTTT.